This record covers a single T cell receptor beta chain. Extracted RNA was reverse transcribed, and the resulting cDNA served as sequencing template. TCRdb's table, derived via immunoSEQ multiplex PCR, lists solely in-frame clones and lacks some. The table shows 120,000 or so clones, with roughly 68% occurring only once. The data originate from a study of CD8+ T cells in alopecia areata. CDR3 length: 12 residues. CDR1 and CDR2 from the germline V gene are SQVTM and ANQGSEA. The specimen was CD4+ T cells sorted from blood. The rearrangement links TRBV29-1 to TRBJ2-7; the D gene is possibly TRBD2 (5 bases). This clonotype originated in a human donor in good health. The CDR3 protein is CSGLVRSGEQYF. In DNA form, the CDR3 reads TGCAGTGGCTTAGTAAGGTCGGGGGAGCAGTACTTC.